A single sample gave rise to the 17 T cell receptor beta chains below, sequenced in a study of T cells after yellow fever vaccination. MiXCR was run by TCRdb on the 5' RACE reads, yielding one entry per CDR3 protein. Among about 58,000 distinct CDR3 sequences, approximately 5.7% were seen once, and the ten largest hold roughly 31%. The sequenced sample was PBMCs, either bulk or a sorted T-cell subset (CD4+, CD8+, memory, or dextramer-sorted; not recorded which), obtained on the day of the yellow fever booster vaccination. The receptors come from a man younger than 35 who received the YFV17D yellow fever vaccine.

The rearrangement uses TRBV4-1 and TRBJ2-2, with 8 bases lining up with TRBD1. The CDR3 is made up of 16 amino acids. Germline V gene data show CDR1 as MGHRA and CDR2 as YSYEKL. Trimming at V came to 4 bases and at J to 6 bases, leaving 10 bases not matched to a gene. CDR3 coding DNA: TGCGCCAGCAGCCCCCTAGGCAGGGGGCGCCCCGGGGAGCTGTTTTTT. Its translation: CASSPLGRGRPGELFF.

V is TRBV29-1 and J is TRBJ1-2; TRBD1 matches 10 bases. This CDR3 spans 11 amino acids. Per the germline V gene, CDR1 is SQVTM and CDR2 is ANQGSEA. V was pared by 8 bases and J by 6 bases, with 3 bases of the junction left unmatched. The CDR3 DNA sequence: TGCAGCAGACAGGGGGCTGATGGCTACACCTTC. Amino acids: CSRQGADGYTF.

The chain joins TRBV7-2 to TRBJ2-2; D might be TRBD1 or TRBD2, each matching 5 bases. The CDR3 length is 14 residues. In germline, CDR1 is SGHTA, CDR2 FQGNSA. The germline V and J ends were trimmed by 6 bases and 11 bases, with 19 bases remaining between them. In nucleotides, the CDR3 is TGTGCCAGCAGTCGCACAGGAGGTAGACGTGAGCTGTTTTTT. Its translation: CASSRTGGRRELFF.

There are many counts of this clonotype. The chain carries TRBV12-3 or TRBV12-4 and TRBJ2-3, with D unresolved. This CDR3 has 11 residues. Trimming pared 6 bases from V and 5 bases from J, leaving 6 bases between. CDR3 nucleotides: TGTGCCAGCAGCCCCAGAGATACGCAGTATTTT. Residues: CASSPRDTQYF.

This clonotype was recorded a few times. This sequence joins TRBV2 and TRBJ1-1; D unresolved. CDR3 length: 13 amino acids. Trimming removed 5 bases from V and 6 bases from J, with 13 bases in between. The germline gives CDR1 SNHLY, CDR2 FYNNEI. CDR3 sequence reads: CASSRTTWPEAFF. CDR3 coding DNA: TGTGCCAGCAGTCGCACAACTTGGCCTGAAGCTTTCTTT.

This sequence joins TRBV5-1 and TRBJ2-1; D gene unclear. Trimming took off 0 bases at V and 0 bases at J, with 13 bases between the two ends. This CDR3 comprises 17 residues. Germline V CDR1 and CDR2: SGHRS, YFSETQ. DNA of the CDR3: TGCGCCAGCAGCTTGGATATAACGGAGAGCTCCTACAATGAGCAGTTCTTC. Translated: CASSLDITESSYNEQFF.

The table lists this clonotype with a few counts. V is TRBV4-2 and J is TRBJ1-5; D is possibly TRBD1 (5 bases). The CDR3 contains 16 residues. Germline V CDR1 and CDR2: LGHNA, YNFKEQ. Trimming left V 3 bases short and J 2 bases short, with 14 bases between. CDR3 region: CASSQAGAGGNQPQHF. The CDR3 nucleotides read TGTGCCAGCAGCCAGGCCGGGGCGGGTGGCAATCAGCCCCAGCATTTT.

The chain employs TRBV28 and TRBJ2-7; D is undetermined. Germline-derived CDR1 and CDR2 are MDHEN and SYDVKM. The CDR3 contains 16 residues. The V end was cut by 4 bases, the J end by 0 bases, with 16 bases between. CDR3 loop: CASSSQGLGFSYEQYV. The DNA of the CDR3 is TGTGCCAGCAGTTCCCAAGGGTTGGGGTTCTCCTACGAGCAGTACGTC.

This clonotype came up many times. The chain employs TRBV4-2 and TRBJ2-7; possibly TRBD2 for D (7 bases). The CDR3 has 11 residues. Germline loops: CDR1 LGHNA, CDR2 YNFKEQ. Here the CDR3 reads CARGRDYEQYV. Here the CDR3 DNA reads TGTGCAAGGGGGAGGGACTACGAGCAGTACGTC.

This sequence joins TRBV6-6 and TRBJ2-3; no reliable D call. This CDR3 has 15 amino acids. Trimming took 0 bases from V and 2 from J, leaving 9 bases between them. Germline-derived CDR1 and CDR2 are MNHNY and SVGAGI (reference sequence). CDR3 sequence (DNA): TGTGCCAGCAGTTACTCGATGGAGTTCACAGATACGCAGTATTTT. Translation: CASSYSMEFTDTQYF.

This clonotype was recorded at least ten times. The V gene is TRBV28, the J gene TRBJ2-7; D is unclear. CDR3 length equals 12 residues. Germline V lookup: CDR1 MDHEN, CDR2 SYDVKM. V lost 6 bases and J lost 3, with 9 bases in between. The CDR3 nucleotides are TGTGCCAGCAGCCCCAAGGGCTACGAGCAGTACGTC. As protein: CASSPKGYEQYV.

In this sample, this clonotype turned up many times. This chain links TRBV7-8 with TRBJ2-7, with a possible D match to TRBD1 (6 bases). CDR1 and CDR2 from the germline V gene are SGHVS and FQNEAQ. CDR3 size: 17 residues. Between the trimmed V and J ends, which lost 0 bases and 4 bases, there was a span of 19 bases. This chain's CDR3 is CASSLARVGGIRYEQYV. DNA for the CDR3: TGTGCCAGCAGCTTAGCGCGAGTAGGGGGAATTAGGTACGAGCAGTACGTC.

The table lists this clonotype with a few counts. The rearrangement joins TRBV12-3 or TRBV12-4 to TRBJ2-3; possibly TRBD2 for D (6 bases). The germline V and J ends were trimmed by 2 bases and 5 bases, with 14 bases remaining between them. The CDR3 extends over 15 amino acids. The CDR3 nucleotides read TGTGCCAGCAGTTTAACGGGAGCGTTTGGAGATACGCAGTATTTT. This encodes CASSLTGAFGDTQYF.

This clonotype was picked up many times. This CDR3 reads CASSLDPSGVKQETQYF. CDR3 DNA sequence: TGTGCCAGCAGCTTGGACCCTAGCGGGGTAAAACAAGAGACCCAGTACTTC. V gene TRBV5-6 combines with J gene TRBJ2-5, with 9 positions matching TRBD2. Germline V gene sequence: CDR1 SGHDT, CDR2 YYEEEE. V trimming: 0 bases; J trimming: 2 bases; junction bases outside the gene matches: 8. The CDR3 has 17 amino acids.

This clonotype was seen a handful of times. The chain has TRBV27 and TRBJ2-7; 8 positions match TRBD1. The ends lost 0 bases at V and 6 bases at J; junction bases unmatched: 4. The CDR3 has 14 residues. Germline V gives CDR1 MNHEY, CDR2 SMNVEV (reference sequence). Here the CDR3 DNA reads TGTGCCAGCAGTTTATCGAACAGGGGGAGCGAGCAGTACTTC. Its translation: CASSLSNRGSEQYF.

This clonotype was recorded at least ten times. V gene TRBV20-1 combines with J gene TRBJ1-5, with a tentative D call TRBD1 (5 bases). The CDR3 loop spans 14 amino acids. V was pared by 1 base and J by 7 bases, with 14 bases between. Germline lookup yields CDR1 DFQATT and CDR2 SNEGSKA (reference sequence). The CDR3 loop reads CSARVGSGTQPQHF. The CDR3 bases are TGCAGTGCTAGAGTAGGTTCCGGGACCCAGCCCCAGCATTTT.

This clonotype was seen repeatedly, ten times or more. The V and J genes are TRBV7-2 and TRBJ1-1; maybe TRBD1 (6 bases). The CDR3 sequence is 14 residues long. Germline CDR1 SGHTA, CDR2 FQGNSA. V gave up 2 bases and J gave up 1 base, with 8 bases separating them. CDR3 bases: TGTGCCAGCAGCTTATCAGGGGCGAACACTGAAGCTTTCTTT. This sequence encodes CASSLSGANTEAFF. The variable domain in full, completed from reference TRBV7-2 and TRBJ1-1, reads GAGVSQSPSNKVTEKGKDVELRCDPISGHTALYWYRQSLGQGLEFLIYFQGNSAPDKSGLPSDRFSAERTGGSVSTLTIQRTQQEDSAVYLCASSLSGANTEAFFGQGTRLTVV.